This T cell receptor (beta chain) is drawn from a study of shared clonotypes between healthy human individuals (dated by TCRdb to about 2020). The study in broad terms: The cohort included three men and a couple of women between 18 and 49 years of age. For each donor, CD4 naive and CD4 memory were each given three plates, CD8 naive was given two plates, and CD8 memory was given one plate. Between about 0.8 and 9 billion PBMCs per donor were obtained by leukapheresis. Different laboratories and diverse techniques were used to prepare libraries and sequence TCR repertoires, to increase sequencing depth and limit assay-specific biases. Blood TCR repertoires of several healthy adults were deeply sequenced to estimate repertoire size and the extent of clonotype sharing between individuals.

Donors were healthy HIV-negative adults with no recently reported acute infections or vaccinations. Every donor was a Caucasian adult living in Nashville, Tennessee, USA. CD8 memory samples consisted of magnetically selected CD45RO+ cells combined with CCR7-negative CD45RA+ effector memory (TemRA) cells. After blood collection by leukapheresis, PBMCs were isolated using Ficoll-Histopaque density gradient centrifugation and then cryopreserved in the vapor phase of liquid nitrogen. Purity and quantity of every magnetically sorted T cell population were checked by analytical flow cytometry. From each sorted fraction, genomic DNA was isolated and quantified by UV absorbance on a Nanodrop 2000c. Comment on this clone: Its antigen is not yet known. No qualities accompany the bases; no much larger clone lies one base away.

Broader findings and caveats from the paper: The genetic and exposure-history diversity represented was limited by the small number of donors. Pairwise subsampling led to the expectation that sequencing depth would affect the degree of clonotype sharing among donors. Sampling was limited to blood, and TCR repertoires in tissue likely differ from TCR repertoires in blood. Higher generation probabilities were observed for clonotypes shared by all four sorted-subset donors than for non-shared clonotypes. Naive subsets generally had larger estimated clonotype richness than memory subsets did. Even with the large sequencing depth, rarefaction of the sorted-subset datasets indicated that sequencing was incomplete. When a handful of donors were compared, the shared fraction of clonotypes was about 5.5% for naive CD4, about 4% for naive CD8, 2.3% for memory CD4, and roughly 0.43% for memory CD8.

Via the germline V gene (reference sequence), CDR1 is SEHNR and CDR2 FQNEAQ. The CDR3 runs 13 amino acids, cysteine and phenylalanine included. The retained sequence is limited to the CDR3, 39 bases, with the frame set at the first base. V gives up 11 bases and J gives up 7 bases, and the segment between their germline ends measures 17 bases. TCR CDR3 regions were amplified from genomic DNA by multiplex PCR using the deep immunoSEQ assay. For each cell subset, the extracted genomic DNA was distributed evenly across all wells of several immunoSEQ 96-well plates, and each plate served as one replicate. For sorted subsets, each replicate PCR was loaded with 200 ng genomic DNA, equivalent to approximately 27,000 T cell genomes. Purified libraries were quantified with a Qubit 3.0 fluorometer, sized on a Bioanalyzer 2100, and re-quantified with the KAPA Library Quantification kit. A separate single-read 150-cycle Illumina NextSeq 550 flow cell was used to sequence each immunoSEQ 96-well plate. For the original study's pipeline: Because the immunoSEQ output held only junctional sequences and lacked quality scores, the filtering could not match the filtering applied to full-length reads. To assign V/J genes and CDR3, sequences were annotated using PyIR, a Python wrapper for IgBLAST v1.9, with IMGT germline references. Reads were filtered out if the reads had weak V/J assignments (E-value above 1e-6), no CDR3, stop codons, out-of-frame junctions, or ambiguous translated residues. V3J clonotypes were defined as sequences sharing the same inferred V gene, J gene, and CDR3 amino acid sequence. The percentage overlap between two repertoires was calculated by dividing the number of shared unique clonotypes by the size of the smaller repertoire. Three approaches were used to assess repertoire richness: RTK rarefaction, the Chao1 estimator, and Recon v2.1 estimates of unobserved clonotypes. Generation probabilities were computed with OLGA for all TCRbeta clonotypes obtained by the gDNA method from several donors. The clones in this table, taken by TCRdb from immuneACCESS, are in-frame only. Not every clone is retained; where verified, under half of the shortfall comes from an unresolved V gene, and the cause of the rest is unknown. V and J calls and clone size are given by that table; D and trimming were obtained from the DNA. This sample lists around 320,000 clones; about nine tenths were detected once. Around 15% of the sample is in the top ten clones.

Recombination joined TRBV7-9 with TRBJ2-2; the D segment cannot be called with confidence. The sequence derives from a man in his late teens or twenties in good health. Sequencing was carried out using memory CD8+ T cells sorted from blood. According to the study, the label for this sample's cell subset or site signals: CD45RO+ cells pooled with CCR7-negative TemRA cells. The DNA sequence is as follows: TGTGCCTGCGCGATGTACGAAAACGGGGAGCTGTTTTTT. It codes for CACAMYENGELFF.